Each of the 27 T cell receptor beta chains below was sequenced from the same sample in a study of blood T cell repertoires in COVID-19. Profiled with immunoSEQ multiplex PCR; TCRdb holds only in-frame clones, not every one. The profile shows approximately 250,000 clones, roughly 80% of them singletons. The sample consisted of peripheral blood. The receptor source for this set is a woman in her sixties or seventies with active or convalescent COVID-19.

This chain uses TRBV2 with TRBJ1-2; D may be TRBD1 (6 bases). The ends were cut back, 6 bases at V and 5 bases at J, with 13 bases in the middle. The V gene's germline CDR1 is SNHLY and CDR2 FYNNEI. The CDR3 is made up of 13 amino acids. CDR3 amino acids: CASRPGQLYGYTF. The CDR3 DNA sequence: TGTGCCAGCAGGCCCGGACAGCTTTATGGCTACACCTTC.

This clone was found once. The chain has TRBV2 and TRBJ1-5, with D perhaps TRBD1 (6 bases). The CDR3 sequence is 14 residues long. V shed 6 bases and J shed 1 base, with 10 bases lying between them. Germline CDR1 reads SNHLY; CDR2 reads FYNNEI. The CDR3 reads CASSADRSNQPQHF. The CDR3 DNA is TGTGCCAGCAGCGCGGACAGAAGCAATCAGCCCCAGCATTTT. Drawing the rest from reference TRBV2 and TRBJ1-5, the complete variable domain is EPEVTQTPSHQVTQMGQEVILRCVPISNHLYFYWYRQILGQKVEFLVSFYNNEISEKSEIFDDQFSVERPDGSNFTLKIRSTKLEDSAMYFCASSADRSNQPQHFGDGTRLSIL.

This chain connects TRBV28 to TRBJ2-7, with 8 bases that match TRBD2. The CDR3 is 14 amino acids. Germline CDR1 is MDHEN and CDR2 is SYDVKM. V shed 1 base, J shed 7 bases, and the junction held 6 bases outside the gene matches. CDR3 sequence: CASSLSRGAGEQYV. The DNA for the CDR3 is TGTGCCAGCAGTTTATCGCGGGGGGCGGGTGAGCAGTACGTC.

The chain carries TRBV25-1 and TRBJ2-1; the D gene is possibly TRBD2 (5 bases). The CDR3 is 13 residues long. CDR1 and CDR2 (germline): MGHDK, SYGVNS. V lost 11 bases, J lost 6 bases, and 17 bases lay in between. CDR3 sequence: CAYGVERVNEQFF. CDR3 DNA: TGTGCCTACGGGGTGGAACGGGTCAATGAGCAGTTCTTC. The full variable domain, in which reference TRBV25-1 and TRBJ2-1 provide the parts outside the CDR3, is EADIYQTPRYLVIGTGKKITLECSQTMGHDKMYWYQQDPGMELHLIHYSYGVNSTEKGDLSSESTVSRIRTEHFPLTLESARPSHTSQYLCAYGVERVNEQFFGPGTRLTVL.

This clone showed up just once. V usage is TRBV19 and J usage is TRBJ1-2; D ambiguous. The length of the CDR3 is 14 residues. Trimming removed 3 bases from V and 4 bases from J, with 12 bases in between. Germline lookup yields CDR1 LNHDA and CDR2 SQIVND (reference sequence). In DNA, the CDR3 is TGTGCCAGTAGTATGGGCAGGTTGGGCTATGGCTACACCTTC. The encoded protein is CASSMGRLGYGYTF.

This clone was counted once. J is TRBJ2-7 and V is TRBV28; 9 positions match TRBD2. CDR3 length: 17 amino acids. The germline V gene encodes CDR1 MDHEN and CDR2 SYDVKM. V lost 5 bases to trimming and J lost 2 bases; unmatched junction nucleotides: 13. The CDR3 nucleotides read TGTGCCAGCAGTCCCCCCCCGAATAGCGGGAGTCCCTACGAGCAGTACTTC. It encodes CASSPPPNSGSPYEQYF.

The V and J genes are TRBV2 and TRBJ2-5; 7 nucleotides agree with TRBD2. The CDR3 is 15 amino acids. The J segment lost 2 bases and the V segment lost 8 bases, leaving 11 bases of the junction unmatched. The germline CDR1 and CDR2 sequences are SNHLY and FYNNEI. The DNA for the CDR3 is TGTGCCAGCGGGGGGGAGCCAGCCGGACAAGAGACCCAGTACTTC. It translates to CASGGEPAGQETQYF.

This chain joins TRBV7-2 and TRBJ2-1; 9 bases align to TRBD2. The CDR3 covers 16 residues. With 6 bases clipped from V and 0 bases from J, the junction kept 6 bases outside the gene matches. In germline, CDR1 is SGHTA, CDR2 FQGNSA. The CDR3 nucleotides are TGTGCCAGCAGTAGTAGCGGGAGATCCTCCTACAATGAGCAGTTCTTC. Translating it yields CASSSSGRSSYNEQFF.

The sample holds a few counts of this clone. The rearrangement uses TRBV19 and TRBJ2-1; 7 nucleotides agree with TRBD2. The CDR3 is 13 amino acids. With 1 base clipped from V and 6 bases from J, the junction kept 0 bases outside the gene matches. In germline, CDR1 is LNHDA, CDR2 SQIVND (reference sequence). DNA for the CDR3: TGTGCCAGTAGTATAGGACTAGCCAATGAGCAGTTCTTC. Protein sequence: CASSIGLANEQFF.

The chain combines TRBV11-2 with TRBJ1-1; D remains unclear. Germline-derived CDR1 and CDR2 are SGHAT and FQNNGV. This CDR3 comprises 15 residues. V was trimmed by 1 base and J by 6 bases, leaving 15 bases between them. CDR3 region: CASSLAGSRKSEAFF. CDR3 nucleotides: TGTGCCAGCAGCTTAGCCGGGAGTCGTAAGTCTGAAGCTTTCTTT.

The gene calls are TRBV19 and TRBJ1-4, with TRBD1 as a possible D gene (6 bases). Germline V gives CDR1 LNHDA, CDR2 SQIVND (reference sequence). The CDR3 is 11 residues long. Trimming removed 8 bases from V and 10 bases from J, with 11 bases in between. Written as DNA, the CDR3 is TGTGCCAGTTACAGGGCCGGAAAACTGTTTTTT. Protein product: CASYRAGKLFF. The whole variable domain, filled in from reference TRBV19 and TRBJ1-4, reads DGGITQSPKYLFRKEGQNVTLSCEQNLNHDAMYWYRQDPGQGLRLIYYSQIVNDFQKGDIAEGYSVSREKKESFPLTVTSAQKNPTAFYLCASYRAGKLFFGSGTQLSVL.

The chain joins TRBV7-9 to TRBJ1-4, with no clear D. CDR3 length: 17 residues. Trimming left V 1 base short and J 0 bases short, with 12 bases between. The germline V gene has CDR1 SEHNR and CDR2 FQNEAQ (reference sequence). DNA of the CDR3: TGTGCCAGCAGCTTAGGCCAGATCCATGCAACTAATGAAAAACTGTTTTTT. Its protein product is CASSLGQIHATNEKLFF.

V gene TRBV5-4 combines with J gene TRBJ2-1; tentatively, D is TRBD2 (5 bases). CDR3 size: 14 residues. CDR1 is SGHNT and CDR2 is YYREEE in the germline V gene (reference sequence). V was cut by 2 bases and J by 4 bases, with 10 bases left in between. CDR3 amino acids: CASSLPGMYNEQFF. Written as DNA, the CDR3 is TGTGCCAGCAGCTTACCCGGGATGTACAATGAGCAGTTCTTC. Variable domain in full (rest from reference TRBV5-4 and TRBJ2-1): ETGVTQSPTHLIKTRGQQVTLRCSSQSGHNTVSWYQQALGQGPQFIFQYYREEENGRGNFPPRFSGLQFPNYSSELNVNALELDDSALYLCASSLPGMYNEQFFGPGTRLTVL.

The rearrangement uses TRBV7-9 and TRBJ2-1; 11 bases line up with TRBD2. Unmatched junction bases numbered 7, after V lost 4 bases and J lost 5 bases. CDR3 length equals 16 residues. Germline V gene lookup returns CDR1 SEHNR and CDR2 FQNEAQ (reference sequence). Written as DNA, the CDR3 is TGTGCCAGCAGCTACGGACTAGCGGGCTACAACAATGAGCAGTTCTTC. It yields the protein CASSYGLAGYNNEQFF.

This clone was counted a few times. V usage is TRBV6-1 and J usage is TRBJ1-1, with a possible D match to TRBD1 (6 bases). The CDR3 has 15 residues. The ends were cut back, 2 bases at V and 5 bases at J, with 15 bases in the middle. Germline CDR1 reads MNHNS; CDR2 reads SASEGT. The chain's CDR3 is CASSEIGQGLTEAFF. The CDR3 region has the DNA TGTGCCAGCAGTGAAATTGGCCAGGGGCTGACTGAAGCTTTCTTT.

DNA of the CDR3: TGTGCCAGCAGCCCATCTACAGGGAGCAATCAGCCCCAGCATTTT. Protein sequence: CASSPSTGSNQPQHF. This rearrangement joins TRBV3-1 (or the pseudogene TRBV3-2) to TRBJ1-5; the D gene is possibly TRBD1 (6 bases). The germline gives CDR1 LGHDT, CDR2 YNNKEL (reference sequence). The CDR3 runs 15 residues. Trimming pared 4 bases from V and 1 base from J, leaving 11 bases between.

The chain employs TRBV4-1 and TRBJ2-7; D is ambiguous. This CDR3 comprises 14 residues. Germline CDR1 reads MGHRA; CDR2 reads YSYEKL. The V and J ends lost 0 bases and 1 base respectively, with 7 bases between them. The CDR3 spells CASSQDPQSYEQYV. The CDR3 bases are TGCGCCAGCAGCCAAGATCCCCAGTCCTACGAGCAGTACGTC.

This clone was recorded a few times. This chain joins TRBV11-2 and TRBJ1-2, with 7 bases fitting TRBD1. In germline, CDR1 is SGHAT, CDR2 FQNNGV. CDR3 size: 16 residues. V gave up 5 bases and J gave up 2 bases; unmatched junction bases: 11. CDR3 coding DNA: TGTGCCAGCAGCACCAGGGGGTTCCGGAGGAACTATGGCTACACCTTC. As protein: CASSTRGFRRNYGYTF.

The rearrangement links TRBV11-2 to TRBJ2-4; D is uncertain. The germline CDR1 and CDR2 sequences are SGHAT and FQNNGV. The V and J ends lost 4 bases and 7 bases respectively, with 8 bases between them. This CDR3 has 12 amino acids. In DNA form, the CDR3 reads TGTGCCAGCAGCTCGTATTTGAACATTCAGTACTTC. Protein sequence: CASSSYLNIQYF.

The chain uses TRBV27 and TRBJ2-1; 9 bases match TRBD2. Germline assignment: CDR1 MNHEY and CDR2 SMNVEV (reference sequence). The CDR3 consists of 13 residues. V gave up 8 bases and J gave up 8 bases; unmatched junction bases: 7. The CDR3 is CASGGTSLDEQFF. The CDR3 coding sequence is TGTGCCAGCGGTGGGACTAGCTTGGATGAGCAGTTCTTC.

The V and J genes are TRBV2 and TRBJ1-1; tentative D call: TRBD1 (5 bases). V was pared by 6 bases and J by 3 bases, with 14 bases between. CDR3 length: 14 residues. CDR1 and CDR2 from the germline V gene are SNHLY and FYNNEI. CDR3 protein: CASSQTEIDTEAFF. CDR3 DNA: TGTGCCAGCAGCCAGACAGAAATCGACACTGAAGCTTTCTTT.

This chain links TRBV19 with TRBJ2-2; 10 positions match TRBD1. This CDR3 has 15 amino acids. The junction had 6 bases not matched to a gene; V was cut back by 5 bases and J by 6 bases. In germline, CDR1 is LNHDA, CDR2 SQIVND (reference sequence). The CDR3 sequence: CASSDRTGGPGELFF. Here the CDR3 DNA reads TGTGCCAGTAGTGACAGGACAGGGGGTCCCGGGGAGCTGTTTTTT.

The chain recombines TRBV2 with TRBJ2-1, with TRBD2 matching 14 bases. Germline CDR1 reads SNHLY; CDR2 reads FYNNEI. The CDR3 sequence is 18 residues long. The trim removed 9 bases at V and 8 bases at J, leaving 18 bases unmatched. The CDR3 DNA follows: TGTGCCAGTCAGTCCGGTGAGGGACTAGCGGGAGAAGCTGATGAGCAGTTCTTC. Encoded protein: CASQSGEGLAGEADEQFF.

This clone showed up just a few times. The rearrangement joins TRBV19 to TRBJ2-1, with 7 bases fitting TRBD2. Germline CDR1 reads LNHDA; CDR2 reads SQIVND (reference sequence). The CDR3 is 15 residues long. V shed 4 bases, J shed 7 bases, and the junction held 10 bases outside the gene matches. The chain's CDR3 is CASSKPAGFRNEQFF. CDR3 nucleotides: TGTGCCAGTAGTAAACCAGCGGGATTTAGGAATGAGCAGTTCTTC.

Only one count was recorded for this clone. The chain carries TRBV12-3 or TRBV12-4 and TRBJ1-1, with D hard to call. V was cut by 5 bases and J by 3 bases, with 10 bases left in between. The CDR3 spans 13 residues. Written as DNA, the CDR3 is TGTGCCAGCAGTCCAGAGGGATACACTGAAGCTTTCTTT. Translating it yields CASSPEGYTEAFF.

This clone showed up just a few times. This rearrangement joins TRBV4-1 to TRBJ2-1; D not certain. The germline V and J ends were trimmed by 2 bases and 5 bases, with 4 bases remaining between them. This CDR3 spans 12 amino acids. CDR1 is MGHRA, CDR2 YSYEKL, per germline. CDR3 in amino acids: CASSQSDNEQFF. CDR3 DNA sequence: TGCGCCAGCAGCCAATCGGACAATGAGCAGTTCTTC.

The chain combines TRBV4-1 with TRBJ2-5, with 9 bases that match TRBD2. The CDR3 is 14 amino acids. Germline assignment: CDR1 MGHRA and CDR2 YSYEKL. The trim removed 5 bases at V and 3 bases at J, leaving 4 bases unmatched. CDR3 in DNA: TGCGCCAGCAGCATACGACTAGCGGAAGAGACCCAGTACTTC. Encoded protein: CASSIRLAEETQYF.